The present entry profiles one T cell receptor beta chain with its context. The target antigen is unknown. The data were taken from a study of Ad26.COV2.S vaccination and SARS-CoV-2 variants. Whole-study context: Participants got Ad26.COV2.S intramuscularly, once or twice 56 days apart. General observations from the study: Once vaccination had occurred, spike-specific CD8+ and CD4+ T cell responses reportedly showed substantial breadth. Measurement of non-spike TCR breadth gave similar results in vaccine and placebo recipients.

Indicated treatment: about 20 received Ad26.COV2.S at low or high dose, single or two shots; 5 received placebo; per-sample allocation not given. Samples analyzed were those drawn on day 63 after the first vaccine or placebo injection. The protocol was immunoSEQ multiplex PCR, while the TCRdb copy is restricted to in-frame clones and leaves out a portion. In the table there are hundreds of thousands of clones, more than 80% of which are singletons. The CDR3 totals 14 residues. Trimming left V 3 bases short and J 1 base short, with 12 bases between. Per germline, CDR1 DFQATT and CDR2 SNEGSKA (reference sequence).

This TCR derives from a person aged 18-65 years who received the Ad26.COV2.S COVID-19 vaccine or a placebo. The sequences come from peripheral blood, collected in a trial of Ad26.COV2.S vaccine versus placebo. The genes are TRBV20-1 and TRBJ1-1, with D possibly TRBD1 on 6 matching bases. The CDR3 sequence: CSASRGAANTEAFF. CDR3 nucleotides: TGCAGTGCTAGTCGGGGGGCGGCGAACACTGAAGCTTTCTTT.